These 11 T cell receptor beta chains were sequenced from one sample in a study of control samples from healthy donors and cancer patients. Clones were read by immunoSEQ multiplex PCR, and TCRdb kept only the in-frame ones, dropping some. The sample gives about 110,000 clones, approximately 82% of which show up once; roughly 6.5% is in the top ten. The sequencing sample was made of blood. These receptors were taken from a man aged 18-30 years in good health.

The rearrangement joins TRBV25-1 to TRBJ1-6; 10 nucleotides line up with TRBD1. CDR1 MGHDK and CDR2 SYGVNS come from the germline V gene. V gave up 3 bases and J gave up 6 bases; unmatched junction bases: 8. There are 17 residues in the CDR3. The CDR3 DNA reads as TGTGCCAGCAGTGACCACGACAGGGGGCAGGGTAATTCACCCCTCCACTTT. This encodes CASSDHDRGQGNSPLHF.

The genes are TRBV6-1 and TRBJ2-3; D gene ambiguous. Germline V gene sequence: CDR1 MNHNS, CDR2 SASEGT. The CDR3 contains 15 residues. Trimming stripped 2 bases from V and 5 bases from J, with 14 bases between. This CDR3 is CASSELGPSGDTQYF. In DNA, the CDR3 is TGTGCCAGCAGTGAACTAGGCCCGTCAGGAGATACGCAGTATTTT.

Only one count was recorded for this clone. The rearrangement uses TRBV2 and TRBJ2-3; 7 bases match TRBD2. This CDR3 is built from 13 residues. Germline assignment: CDR1 SNHLY and CDR2 FYNNEI. J was trimmed by 12 bases and V by 4 bases; bases with no gene match: 10. The CDR3 DNA is TGTGCCAGCAGTGTATCTCGGGAGCGGGGCCAGTATTTT. This gives the protein CASSVSRERGQYF. The full variable domain, rest sourced from reference TRBV2 and TRBJ2-3, is EPEVTQTPSHQVTQMGQEVILRCVPISNHLYFYWYRQILGQKVEFLVSFYNNEISEKSEIFDDQFSVERPDGSNFTLKIRSTKLEDSAMYFCASSVSRERGQYFGPGTRLTVL.

V and J are TRBV11-2 and TRBJ1-5, with 10 bases that match TRBD1. From germline, CDR1 is SGHAT and CDR2 FQNNGV. V gave up 4 bases and J gave up 5 bases; unmatched junction bases: 8. This CDR3 is built from 16 residues. The CDR3 sequence is CASSSSRGTGDQPQHF. The CDR3, as DNA: TGTGCCAGCAGCTCGTCGCGGGGGACAGGGGATCAGCCCCAGCATTTT.

On this clone itself: The sample carries other DNA sequences with the same CDR3. The chain recombines TRBV10-2 with TRBJ1-1; D perhaps matches TRBD1 (5 bases). CDR1 and CDR2 from the germline V gene are WSHSY and SAAADI. The length of the CDR3 is 14 residues. V was pared by 8 bases and J by 1 base, with 14 bases between. For the CDR3, the DNA is TGCGCCAGCCGCGGGGGATTTGGGAACACTGAAGCTTTCTTT. This codes for CASRGGFGNTEAFF.

This chain connects TRBV11-2 to TRBJ1-2, with D maybe TRBD1 (6 bases). Germline V gene data show CDR1 as SGHAT and CDR2 as FQNNGV. V lost 5 bases to trimming and J lost 8 bases, with 15 bases between them. This CDR3 region has 13 residues. CDR3 amino acids: CASSLRDNIGYTF. As DNA, the CDR3 is TGTGCCAGCAGCCTCCGGGACAACATAGGCTACACCTTC. Based on the CDR3 plus reference TRBV11-2 and TRBJ1-2, the full variable domain is EAGVAQSPRYKIIEKRQSVAFWCNPISGHATLYWYQQILGQGPKLLIQFQNNGVVDDSQLPKDRFSAERLKGVDSTLKIQPAKLEDSAVYLCASSLRDNIGYTFGSGTRLTVV.

This sequence joins TRBV7-9 and TRBJ2-7; D unclear. Per germline, CDR1 SEHNR and CDR2 FQNEAQ (reference sequence). This CDR3 contains 15 residues. V was cut by 3 bases and J by 5 bases, with 17 bases left in between. CDR3 DNA: TGTGCCAGCAGCTTCGCCCAGACCGGGTCGGACGAGCAGTACTTC. Translation gives CASSFAQTGSDEQYF.

This chain joins TRBV7-2 and TRBJ2-1; D uncertain. The germline V and J ends were trimmed by 1 base and 1 base, with 11 bases remaining between them. In germline, CDR1 is SGHTA, CDR2 FQGNSA. This CDR3 has 16 residues. CDR3 protein: CASSLVGDGSYNEQFF. The CDR3 region has the DNA TGTGCCAGCAGCTTAGTGGGCGATGGGTCCTACAATGAGCAGTTCTTC.

V usage is TRBV11-2 and J usage is TRBJ2-5, with D tentatively TRBD1 or TRBD2 (6 bases each). Looked up from germline, CDR1 is SGHAT and CDR2 is FQNNGV. The CDR3 extends over 15 amino acids. Trimming removed 4 bases from V and 7 bases from J, with 19 bases in between. CDR3: CASSSTRGVLGTQYF. The DNA of the CDR3 is TGTGCCAGCAGCTCTACTAGGGGGGTTTTAGGGACCCAGTACTTC.

This chain uses TRBV21-1 with TRBJ1-3. TRBV21-1 is a pseudogene segment. The CDR3 is 19 amino acids. CDR3 nucleotides: TGTGCCAGCAGCAAAGAGGGAACGGGACCGCGTTCCTCTGGAAACACCATATATTTT. Encoded protein: CASSKEGTGPRSSGNTIYF.

CDR3 amino acids: CASSSQGGRSGGYTF. The CDR3 DNA follows: TGCGCCAGCAGCTCCCAAGGGGGTCGCTCTGGTGGCTACACCTTC. V and J are TRBV5-1 and TRBJ1-2; TRBD1 is a possible D gene (6 bases). Trimming stripped 3 bases from V and 7 bases from J, with 19 bases between. CDR3 size: 15 residues. CDR1 is SGHRS and CDR2 is YFSETQ in the germline V gene.